These 23 T cell receptor beta chains were all obtained from the same sample, sequenced in a study of blood T cells in healthy people across ages. Using a J-beta primer mix together with a sample-barcoded 5' primer, a second PCR was run for roughly 6 to 11 cycles. Via MiXCR, TCRdb re-called the 5' RACE reads, giving one row per CDR3 protein. The sample lists some 1.4 million distinct CDR3 sequences, roughly 40% occurring once. Sequences were obtained from blood. The receptors were gathered from a young woman in good health.

This clonotype turned up a few times. The gene calls are TRBV20-1 and TRBJ2-2; 10 nucleotides agree with TRBD2. Germline CDR1 reads DFQATT; CDR2 reads SNEGSKA (reference sequence). The V segment lost 3 bases and the J segment 5 bases; nucleotides outside the gene matches: 12. CDR3 size: 17 residues. CDR3 amino acids: CSARPRSGRAATGELFF. For the CDR3, the DNA is TGCAGTGCTAGGCCCAGGAGCGGGAGGGCAGCAACCGGGGAGCTGTTTTTT.

The chain links TRBV11-2 to TRBJ1-4; tentative D call: TRBD1 (6 bases). Germline V gene sequence: CDR1 SGHAT, CDR2 FQNNGV. The CDR3 totals 12 residues. V lost 10 bases to trimming and J lost 8 bases, with 14 bases between them. The CDR3 DNA follows: TGTGCCACCCTGGGGGCGGAGGAAAAACTGTTTTTT. Translated: CATLGAEEKLFF.

The chain recombines TRBV6-5 with TRBJ2-5; D is perhaps TRBD2 (6 bases). Germline V gene data show CDR1 as MNHEY and CDR2 as SVGAGI. The CDR3 has 15 residues. Trimming left V 3 bases short and J 4 bases short, with 15 bases between. The CDR3 DNA is TGTGCCAGCAGTTATTGGGGCGGGGTGGCAGAGACCCAGTACTTC. Its protein product is CASSYWGGVAETQYF.

The chain combines TRBV20-1 with TRBJ2-1; 10 nucleotides agree with TRBD2. Looked up from germline, CDR1 is DFQATT and CDR2 is SNEGSKA (reference sequence). The CDR3 consists of 14 residues. The J segment lost 7 bases and the V segment lost 0 bases, leaving 3 bases of the junction unmatched. CDR3 protein: CSAREPGLANEQFF. CDR3 sequence (DNA): TGCAGTGCTAGAGAACCGGGACTAGCGAATGAGCAGTTCTTC.

The table lists this clonotype with a few counts. CDR3 in DNA: TGTGCCAGCAGCTTAGTCCCGGTTCACTCCTACGAGCAGTACTTC. Its translation: CASSLVPVHSYEQYF. This chain links TRBV11-2 with TRBJ2-7, with no clear D. Germline V gene sequence: CDR1 SGHAT, CDR2 FQNNGV. The V and J ends lost 1 base and 0 bases respectively, with 10 bases between them. The CDR3 has 15 amino acids.

The rearrangement uses TRBV5-5 and TRBJ1-5, with TRBD1 matching over 11 bases. The junction had 5 bases not matched to a gene; V was cut back by 0 bases and J by 0 bases. The V gene's germline CDR1 is SGHKS and CDR2 YYEKEE (reference sequence). The CDR3 loop spans 18 amino acids. The CDR3 DNA sequence: TGTGCCAGCAGCTTGGGGGGGACAGGGGGATATAGCAATCAGCCCCAGCATTTT. Translating gives CASSLGGTGGYSNQPQHF.

This clonotype was picked up a small number of times. A much larger clone sits a single nucleotide away, making a read error possible. The chain joins TRBV27 to TRBJ2-7, with TRBD2 matching over 14 bases. The germline V gene encodes CDR1 MNHEY and CDR2 SMNVEV (reference sequence). The V and J ends lost 6 bases and 6 bases, in that order; junction bases with no gene match: 7. The CDR3 has 15 residues. The CDR3 DNA reads as TGTGCCAGCAGATACCGACTAGCGGGAGGGTGCGAGCAGTACTTC. It is translated as CASRYRLAGGCEQYF.

This clonotype was picked up one time. V gene TRBV6-2 or TRBV6-3 combines with J gene TRBJ2-5; D unclear. Germline assignment: CDR1 MNHEY and CDR2 SVGEGT. The CDR3 is 15 amino acids. V was shortened by 6 bases and J by 2 bases, with 16 bases between the two germline ends. The CDR3 sequence is CASSQSGGPQETQYF. CDR3 bases: TGTGCCAGCAGCCAGTCGGGTGGGCCGCAAGAGACCCAGTACTTC.

This clonotype was observed a few times. The chain has TRBV4-2 and TRBJ2-1; possible D gene TRBD2, 5 bases. Deletions cut 1 base from V and 0 bases from J, with 7 bases between. The CDR3 contains 15 residues. CDR1 is LGHNA, CDR2 YNFKEQ, per germline. CDR3 amino acids: CASSQVTSSYNEQFF. DNA for the CDR3: TGTGCCAGCAGCCAAGTTACTAGCTCCTACAATGAGCAGTTCTTC.

This sequence joins TRBV13 and TRBJ2-1; D is perhaps TRBD2 (6 bases). V was cut by 3 bases and J by 7 bases, with 13 bases left in between. The length of the CDR3 is 14 residues. Per the germline V gene, CDR1 is PRHDT and CDR2 is FYEKMQ (reference sequence). Written as DNA, the CDR3 is TGTGCCAGCAGCTTTAAGAATGGGGGGAATGAGCAGTTCTTC. It specifies CASSFKNGGNEQFF.

The V call is TRBV20-1, the J call TRBJ1-4; D remains unclear. The germline gives CDR1 DFQATT, CDR2 SNEGSKA (reference sequence). The V end was cut by 3 bases, the J end by 3 bases, with 14 bases between. CDR3 length: 15 amino acids. CDR3 in DNA: TGCAGTGCTAGCGGCACCCCCGAGGCTAATGAAAAACTGTTTTTT. Protein sequence: CSASGTPEANEKLFF.

This clonotype was counted only a few times. The J gene is TRBJ2-3, the V gene TRBV29-1; D unresolved. Germline V gives CDR1 SQVTM, CDR2 ANQGSEA. The CDR3 spans 12 residues. The V end was cut by 7 bases, the J end by 0 bases, with 8 bases between. The CDR3 loop is CSGRHSTDTQYF. The DNA of the CDR3 is TGCAGCGGCCGACACAGCACAGATACGCAGTATTTT.

The V and J genes are TRBV9 and TRBJ2-3; 9 bases fit TRBD1. CDR1 and CDR2 from the germline V gene are SGDLS and YYNGEE. This CDR3 has 16 amino acids. V was clipped by 4 bases and J by 0 bases; unmatched bases: 6. The CDR3 here is CASSPLGTGSTDTQYF. CDR3 DNA sequence: TGTGCCAGCAGCCCTCTAGGGACAGGGAGCACAGATACGCAGTATTTT.

This clonotype has only a few counts. This chain joins TRBV10-3 and TRBJ2-7; 13 positions match TRBD2. V dropped 4 bases and J dropped 2; count of bases not matched to a gene: 2. Germline V CDR1 and CDR2: ENHRY, SYGVKD. CDR3 size: 15 residues. DNA of the CDR3: TGTGCCATCAGTGCGGGGACTAGCGGGACCTACGAGCAGTACTTC. Its protein is CAISAGTSGTYEQYF.

With respect to this clonotype: A much larger clone differs from this one at a single base, so this may be a read error. The chain is built from TRBV10-3 and TRBJ1-2; D unresolved. The CDR3 runs to 11 residues. Germline loops: CDR1 ENHRY, CDR2 SYGVKD. CDR3 amino acids: CAISETDGCTF. DNA of the CDR3: TGTGCCATCAGTGAGACAGATGGCTGCACCTTC.

This clonotype came up a few times. The rearrangement joins TRBV4-1 to TRBJ1-2; 10 nucleotides line up with TRBD1. After removal of 4 bases from V and 6 bases from J, the junction contained 11 bases not matched to a gene. Germline CDR1 and CDR2: MGHRA and YSYEKL. The CDR3 runs 16 residues. The CDR3 sequence is CASSPEPGQGRNGYTF. CDR3 nucleotides: TGCGCCAGCAGCCCGGAGCCGGGACAGGGGAGGAATGGCTACACCTTC.

The gene calls are TRBV4-1 and TRBJ1-3, with D uncertain. V gave up 1 base and J gave up 0 bases, with 13 bases separating them. The length of the CDR3 is 17 residues. Germline V gene lookup returns CDR1 MGHRA and CDR2 YSYEKL. CDR3 region: CASSQAQTRSSGNTIYF. For the CDR3, the DNA is TGCGCCAGCAGCCAAGCCCAGACACGCAGCTCTGGAAACACCATATATTTT.

As concerns this clonotype: Compared with germline, one end of the junction differs, possibly owing to a read error. The chain combines TRBV6-5 with TRBJ2-4; D not certain. The length of the CDR3 is 15 residues. CDR1 MNHEY and CDR2 SVGAGI come from the germline V gene. This CDR3 is CASSYAVSPKNIQYF. CDR3 nucleotides: TGTGCCAGCAGTTACGCAGTCTCCCCCAAAAACATCCAGTACTTC.

The chain uses TRBV15 and TRBJ2-1; 8 nucleotides agree with TRBD1. The CDR3 sequence is 13 residues long. Trimming took 7 bases from V and 9 from J; bases not matched to a gene: 8. Germline V CDR1 and CDR2: LNHNV, YYDKDF (reference sequence). The CDR3 nucleotides are TGTGCCACCAACGGGGGACAGGTGTCTGAGCAGTTCTTC. Amino acid sequence: CATNGGQVSEQFF. The full variable domain, completed using reference TRBV15 and TRBJ2-1, is DAMVIQNPRYQVTQFGKPVTLSCSQTLNHNVMYWYQQKSSQAPKLLFHYYDKDFNNEADTPDNFQSRRPNTSFCFLDIRSPGLGDTAMYLCATNGGQVSEQFFGPGTRLTVL.

The V and J genes are TRBV20-1 and TRBJ2-7; D perhaps matches TRBD1 (6 bases). The V end was cut by 0 bases, the J end by 3 bases, with 9 bases between. Looked up from germline, CDR1 is DFQATT and CDR2 is SNEGSKA (reference sequence). The CDR3 has 13 amino acids. The CDR3 is CSARDRGIYEQYF. CDR3 coding DNA: TGCAGTGCTAGAGACAGGGGTATCTACGAGCAGTACTTC.

V is TRBV29-1 and J is TRBJ2-3; the D is unclear. From germline, CDR1 is SQVTM and CDR2 ANQGSEA. Trimming removed 4 bases from V and 1 base from J, with 9 bases in between. This CDR3 spans 13 amino acids. The CDR3 reads CSVVMAGTDTQYF. Written as DNA, the CDR3 is TGCAGCGTTGTTATGGCAGGCACAGATACGCAGTATTTT.

The rearrangement uses TRBV2 and TRBJ2-5; no clear D gene. The J call could be wrong; TRBJ2-7 is a better fit for the DNA end. Germline CDR1 reads SNHLY; CDR2 reads FYNNEI. The CDR3 extends over 13 amino acids. CDR3: CASSEGLLREQYF. The CDR3 nucleotides read TGTGCCAGCAGTGAAGGCCTACTACGCGAGCAGTACTTC.

The chain couples TRBV7-2 to TRBJ2-1, with a weak D call TRBD2 (5 bases). The end of the DNA fits TRBJ2-7 better, so the J call may be wrong. Per the germline V gene, CDR1 is SGHTA and CDR2 is FQGNSA. The CDR3 contains 17 residues. The chain's CDR3 is CASSPRGVASRNNEQYF. CDR3 DNA sequence: TGTGCCAGCAGCCCACGTGGGGTAGCTAGCCGAAACAATGAGCAGTACTTC.